Included here is one T cell receptor beta chain sequence, with context. No antigen is known for it. The sample is drawn from a study of post-analysis software for immune sequencing data. Overall study results and limits: With TRBV5-6, TRBV5-1 and TRBV20-1 included, 4 or 5 TRBV segments were more frequent in patients than in controls.

cDNA libraries of TCR beta carried unique molecular identifiers. TCRdb fed the PCR reads into MiXCR, producing one record per CDR3 protein. The top ten clones hold 0.5% to 0.6% of a sample with hundreds of thousands of distinct CDR3 sequences, approximately 30% of them seen once. Per germline, CDR1 SGHRS and CDR2 YFSETQ. CDR3 length equals 15 residues. V gave up 4 bases and J gave up 3 bases, with 17 bases separating them. This clonotype was obtained from a girl aged 5 to 17 with multiple sclerosis. The sequenced material came from blood. The chain uses TRBV5-1 and TRBJ2-7; D might be TRBD1 (6 bases). The DNA of the CDR3 is TGCGCCAGCAGCCCGACCACGGACAGTTACTACGAGCAGTACTTC. It specifies CASSPTTDSYYEQYF.